Shown below are 7 T cell receptor beta chains from a single sample sequenced in a study of PD-L1 blockade in urothelial cancer. Time point in this sample: pretreatment peripheral blood. TCRdb's table, derived via immunoSEQ multiplex PCR, lists solely in-frame clones and lacks some. The table shows tens of thousands of clones, with almost 90% occurring only once. Sequenced here: PBMCs, sampled around atezolizumab (anti-PD-L1) treatment. Receptor source: a man between 60 and 75 years old with urothelial cancer.

The V call is TRBV6-6, the J call TRBJ2-7, with 8 bases fitting TRBD1. J gave up 3 bases and V 6 bases, and 7 bases lay outside the gene matches. In germline, CDR1 is MNHNY, CDR2 SVGAGI (reference sequence). This CDR3 region has 14 residues. The chain's CDR3 is CASRNHDRGYEQYF. CDR3 in DNA: TGTGCCAGCAGGAACCACGACAGGGGCTACGAGCAGTACTTC.

The V gene is TRBV5-1, the J gene TRBJ2-1, with a tentative D call TRBD2 (6 bases). The CDR3 length is 15 residues. Per germline, CDR1 SGHRS and CDR2 YFSETQ. V was cut by 0 bases and J by 5 bases, with 12 bases left in between. The CDR3 DNA sequence: TGCGCCAGCAGCTTGGGCGTTGGGGGGAACAATGAGCAGTTCTTC. Translation gives CASSLGVGGNNEQFF.

This clone showed up just once. The CDR3: CASSSHSLANTEAFF. In DNA form, the CDR3 reads TGCGCCAGCAGCTCACACAGTCTAGCGAACACTGAAGCTTTCTTT. The chain carries TRBV5-1 and TRBJ1-1; D gene ambiguous. The CDR3 consists of 15 residues. With 3 bases removed from V and 1 base from J, the gap between germline ends came to 13 bases. The V gene's germline CDR1 is SGHRS and CDR2 YFSETQ.

This clone is medium-sized in the sample. The chain links TRBV4-3 to TRBJ2-7, with D possibly matching TRBD2 (6 bases). V shed 0 bases and J shed 3 bases, with 12 bases lying between them. Germline values: CDR1 LGHNA, CDR2 YSLEER. This CDR3 is built from 15 residues. In DNA form, the CDR3 reads TGCGCCAGCAGCCAAGATACCGGGGGAATCTACGAGCAGTACTTC. Its protein is CASSQDTGGIYEQYF.

This rearrangement joins TRBV5-5 to TRBJ2-7, with 7 bases aligning to TRBD1. The CDR3 extends over 15 amino acids. Germline trimming cut 2 bases from V and 1 base from J; bases unmatched to any gene: 6. Germline-derived CDR1 and CDR2 are SGHKS and YYEKEE (reference sequence). Here the CDR3 reads CASSFAGQESYEQYF. The CDR3, as DNA: TGTGCCAGCAGCTTCGCCGGACAGGAATCCTACGAGCAGTACTTC.

This clone is a singleton in its sample. The chain employs TRBV9 and TRBJ2-2, with D unclear. This CDR3 has 17 residues. The germline gives CDR1 SGDLS, CDR2 YYNGEE. V was shortened by 4 bases and J by 5 bases, with 21 bases between the two germline ends. CDR3 in amino acids: CASSPLPGSRRTGELFF. The CDR3 coding sequence is TGTGCCAGCAGCCCCTTACCCGGGTCAAGGCGGACCGGGGAGCTGTTTTTT.

The rearrangement links TRBV9 to TRBJ2-1; 8 bases match TRBD2. Losses at the gene ends were 5 bases for V and 3 bases for J; bases not matched to a gene: 10. This CDR3 contains 16 residues. From germline, CDR1 is SGDLS and CDR2 YYNGEE. The CDR3 nucleotides are TGTGCCAGCAGTCCGACTAGCGTAACTGGCTACAATGAGCAGTTCTTC. The encoded protein is CASSPTSVTGYNEQFF.